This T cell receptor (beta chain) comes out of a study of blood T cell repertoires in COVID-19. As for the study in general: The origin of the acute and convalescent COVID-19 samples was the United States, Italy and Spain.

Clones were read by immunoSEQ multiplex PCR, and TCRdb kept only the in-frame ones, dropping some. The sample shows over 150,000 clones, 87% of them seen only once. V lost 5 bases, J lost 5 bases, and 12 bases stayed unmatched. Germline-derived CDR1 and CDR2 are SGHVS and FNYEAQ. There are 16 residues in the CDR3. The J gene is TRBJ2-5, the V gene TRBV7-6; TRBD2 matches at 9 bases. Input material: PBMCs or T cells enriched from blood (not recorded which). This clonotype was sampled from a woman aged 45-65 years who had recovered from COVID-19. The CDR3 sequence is CASSRLFSGSRETQYF. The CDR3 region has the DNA TGTGCCAGCAGCCGTTTATTTAGCGGGAGTCGTGAGACCCAGTACTTC.